The 10 T cell receptor beta chains below all came from one sample that was sequenced in a study of regulatory T cells in long-lasting Graves disease. Time point described: newly diagnosed GD, antithyroid drugs for less than 3 months. With RNA extracted from PBMCs as input, the TCR library was made. Researchers made TCR beta libraries by using iRepertoire HTBI primers and running Arm-PCR on CDR3 regions. TCRdb re-called the multiplex PCR reads through MiXCR, storing one row per CDR3 protein. The sample records hundreds of thousands of distinct CDR3 sequences, 15% to 20% being singletons. The data also belong to a second study, concerning T cells in Graves' hyperthyroidism and ophthalmopathy.

The specimen was peripheral blood mononuclear cells (PBMCs), collected at new diagnosis, from a patient treated with antithyroid drugs. The receptors were sampled from a woman aged 30 to 39 with Graves disease.

The V and J genes are TRBV19 and TRBJ2-5, with TRBD1 matching 8 bases. The length of the CDR3 is 15 residues. Germline V gene lookup returns CDR1 LNHDA and CDR2 SQIVND (reference sequence). With V trimmed by 5 bases and J by 4 bases, 9 bases remained unmatched. Written as DNA, the CDR3 is TGTGCCAGTAGTCCACGGACAGGGTTCGTAGAGACCCAGTACTTC. Encoded protein: CASSPRTGFVETQYF.

This clonotype was counted at least ten times. The chain combines TRBV7-9 with TRBJ1-1; D is undetermined. Germline V gene lookup returns CDR1 SEHNR and CDR2 FQNEAQ (reference sequence). The CDR3 is 13 amino acids. Trimming pared 4 bases from V and 0 bases from J, leaving 6 bases between. The CDR3 DNA follows: TGTGCCAGCAGCTCAGCTATGAACACTGAAGCTTTCTTT. Translating gives CASSSAMNTEAFF.

The rearrangement links TRBV29-1 to TRBJ1-1, with unresolved D. Trimming took 3 bases from V and 11 from J, leaving 13 bases between them. The CDR3 spans 11 residues. CDR1 and CDR2 from the germline V gene are SQVTM and ANQGSEA. The chain's CDR3 is CSVEVGFRAFF. As DNA, the CDR3 is TGCAGCGTTGAGGTCGGGTTTCGGGCTTTCTTT. The full variable domain, its missing parts supplied by reference TRBV29-1 and TRBJ1-1, is SAVISQKPSRDICQRGTSLTIQCQVDSQVTMMFWYRQQPGQSLTLIATANQGSEATYESGFVIDKFPISRPNLTFSTLTVSNMSPEDSSIYLCSVEVGFRAFFGQGTRLTVV.

This clonotype was observed many times. This sequence joins TRBV30 and TRBJ2-1, with D unclear. Germline V gene data show CDR1 as GTSNPN and CDR2 as SVGIG (reference sequence). The CDR3 spans 11 residues. The ends were cut back, 0 bases at V and 7 bases at J, with 4 bases in the middle. DNA of the CDR3: TGTGCCTGGAGTGTACTTAATGAGCAGTTCTTC. The encoded protein is CAWSVLNEQFF.

Worth noting for this clonotype: A read error may explain this, as a much larger clone is one base away. The chain employs TRBV5-6 and TRBJ2-7; possible D gene TRBD2, 6 bases. The CDR3 consists of 17 residues. Germline V lookup: CDR1 SGHDT, CDR2 YYEEEE. CDR3 loop: CAGSFEETGVGRYEQYF. The CDR3 DNA reads TGTGCCGGCAGCTTTGAGGAGACGGGAGTTGGACGCTACGAGCAGTACTTC.

This clonotype showed up many times. The gene calls are TRBV5-1 and TRBJ2-7; D might be TRBD2 (6 bases). The CDR3 contains 15 residues. V was pared by 0 bases and J by 2 bases, with 12 bases between. Germline assignment: CDR1 SGHRS and CDR2 YFSETQ. The chain's CDR3 is CASSLAPGEPYEQYF. DNA of the CDR3: TGCGCCAGCAGCTTGGCCCCGGGGGAACCCTACGAGCAGTACTTC.

This clonotype was found many times. The CDR3 bases are TGTGCCAGCAGCCTGACTCCGAGCACAGATACGCAGTATTTT. Translation: CASSLTPSTDTQYF. The rearrangement joins TRBV7-2 to TRBJ2-3; D ambiguous. V lost 5 bases and J lost 0, with 9 bases in between. Germline CDR1 reads SGHTA; CDR2 reads FQGNSA. This CDR3 is built from 14 residues.

In its sample, this clonotype was seen many times. The rearrangement links TRBV20-1 to TRBJ2-7; 12 bases map to TRBD2. CDR3 length: 16 residues. Germline loops: CDR1 DFQATT, CDR2 SNEGSKA (reference sequence). The V segment lost 0 bases and the J segment 7 bases; nucleotides outside the gene matches: 10. For the CDR3, the DNA is TGCAGTGCTAGAGATGAGCGACTAGCGGGAGTGGGGGAGCAGTACTTC. It encodes CSARDERLAGVGEQYF.

A remark on this clonotype: A much larger clone is a single base away; this may be a read error. The chain links TRBV10-2 to TRBJ2-7, with D tentatively TRBD2 (5 bases). Germline CDR1 is WSHSY and CDR2 is SAAADI. With 2 bases removed from V and 0 bases from J, the gap between germline ends came to 8 bases. CDR3 length: 14 amino acids. The CDR3 DNA sequence: TGCGCCAGCAGTGAGAGCGGTTGCTCCTACGAGCAGTACTTC. Its protein product is CASSESGCSYEQYF.

This clonotype has only a few counts. The chain couples TRBV29-1 to TRBJ1-2, with a tentative D call TRBD1 (6 bases). This CDR3 contains 13 residues. V lost 7 bases, J lost 4 bases, and 16 bases lay in between. Germline CDR1 is SQVTM and CDR2 is ANQGSEA. For the CDR3, the DNA is TGCAGCGCGGGGGGGGGGCGAAGCTATGGCTACACCTTC. Protein sequence: CSAGGGRSYGYTF. Looking up the rest from reference TRBV29-1 and TRBJ1-2 gives the full variable domain: SAVISQKPSRDICQRGTSLTIQCQVDSQVTMMFWYRQQPGQSLTLIATANQGSEATYESGFVIDKFPISRPNLTFSTLTVSNMSPEDSSIYLCSAGGGRSYGYTFGSGTRLTVV.